This T cell receptor (beta chain) was sequenced in a study of siplizumab effects on memory and regulatory T cells. CDR3 length: 14 amino acids. CDR1 is KGHSH, CDR2 LQKENI, per germline. After removal of 3 bases from V and 7 bases from J, the junction contained 3 bases not matched to a gene. Some clones are missing from TCRdb's copy, which holds only in-frame ones; the method was immunoSEQ multiplex PCR. The sample gives about 100,000 clones, approximately 91% of which show up once; about 0.15% is in the top ten. The origin of this receptor is a human donor in good health. Sequenced input: CD4+ T cells sorted from blood. The rearrangement joins TRBV18 to TRBJ1-6; 7 bases are a match to TRBD1. DNA of the CDR3: TGTGCCAGCTCACCCGGGACAGACAATTCACCCCTCCACTTT. This sequence encodes CASSPGTDNSPLHF.